The 5 T cell receptor beta chains listed next were all sequenced from one sample in a study of cytomegalovirus exposure and HLA in healthy donors. The PCR ran on 60 Vbeta and 13 Jbeta primers. TCRdb's copy holds only in-frame clones and misses some; the assay was immunoSEQ multiplex PCR. The sample holds around 150,000 clones; roughly 86% are singletons and the top ten take roughly 0.5%. The sequencing sample was made of PBMCs. The origin of the receptors is a woman aged 40 to 50 in good health and CMV-seronegative.

V and J are TRBV5-4 and TRBJ1-1; 7 bases line up with TRBD1. V trimming: 5 bases; J trimming: 3 bases; junction bases outside the gene matches: 4. Per germline, CDR1 SGHNT and CDR2 YYREEE (reference sequence). The CDR3 is 13 residues long. CDR3 nucleotide sequence: TGTGCCAGCAGGAATACAGGGGACACTGAAGCTTTCTTT. As protein: CASRNTGDTEAFF.

This chain connects TRBV7-2 to TRBJ2-7; 7 nucleotides match TRBD1. Looked up from germline, CDR1 is SGHTA and CDR2 is FQGNSA. The V segment lost 5 bases and the J segment 5 bases; nucleotides outside the gene matches: 9. The CDR3 totals 14 residues. The CDR3 nucleotides are TGTGCCAGCAGCCCCCGCGACAGGGACCACGAGCAGTACTTC. Protein: CASSPRDRDHEQYF.

The chain is built from TRBV16 and TRBJ1-5; TRBD1 matches at 8 bases. The junction had 6 bases not matched to a gene; V was cut back by 2 bases and J by 0 bases. CDR3 length: 17 amino acids. Germline assignment: CDR1 KGHSY and CDR2 FQNENV. CDR3 in DNA: TGTGCCAGCAGCCAAGGGACAGGATATTATAGCAATCAGCCCCAGCATTTT. Translating gives CASSQGTGYYSNQPQHF.

This chain uses TRBV10-3 with TRBJ2-3; D may be TRBD1 (6 bases). The germline V gene has CDR1 ENHRY and CDR2 SYGVKD. Trimming removed 5 bases from V and 9 bases from J, with 12 bases in between. This CDR3 spans 12 amino acids. CDR3 in amino acids: CAISTDSSTQYF. DNA for the CDR3: TGTGCCATCAGTACGGACAGCTCCACGCAGTATTTT.

The chain links TRBV27 to TRBJ2-1; 8 bases agree with TRBD2. Looked up from germline, CDR1 is MNHEY and CDR2 is SMNVEV (reference sequence). V dropped 5 bases and J dropped 0; count of bases not matched to a gene: 6. CDR3 size: 16 residues. CDR3 in amino acids: CASSVIAGSSYNEQFF. In nucleotides, the CDR3 is TGTGCCAGCAGTGTAATAGCGGGAAGCTCCTACAATGAGCAGTTCTTC.